Listed below are T cell receptor beta chains from one sample, sequenced in a study of naive and memory T cell subsets. TCRdb independently ran MiXCR on the UMI-ligation and nested PCR reads; one entry per CDR3 protein. The sample records approximately 150,000 distinct CDR3 sequences, more than 15% being singletons. The sequenced material came from naive CD8+ T cells from blood. The receptors come from a human donor in good health. The CDR3 runs from the conserved cysteine through the conserved F or W. A D gene is named only where the DNA matches it firmly. Size values are once, few and many counts, or a class for expanded clones, and some rows have none.

j_call v_call d_call clone_size cdr3_nt cdr3_aa
TRBJ1-1 TRBV29-1 TRBD1 few TGCAGCGTTGAAGAGAGACAGGGGAACACTGAAGCTTTCTTT CSVEERQGNTEAFF
TRBJ2-1 TRBV6-5 TRBD2 NA TGTGCCAGCAGGGAAGAAGCGGGAAGGTACAATGAGCAGTTCTTC CASREEAGRYNEQFF
TRBJ2-5 TRBV28 NA few TGTGCCAGCAGCCTTGGCACAGAGACCCAGTACTTC CASSLGTETQYF
TRBJ2-3 TRBV6-5 NA NA TGTGCCAGCAGTTACTCGATTAGAGATAGCACAGATACGCAGTATTTT CASSYSIRDSTDTQYF
TRBJ1-1 TRBV6-5 NA once TGTGCCAGCAGTTATCGGCTTGAAGCTTTCTTT CASSYRLEAFF
TRBJ2-4 TRBV7-9 TRBD2 few TGTGCCAGCAGCCCTCAGACTAGCGGGAGAACTGGAAACATTCAGTACTTC CASSPQTSGRTGNIQYF
TRBJ2-5 TRBV12-5 NA NA TGTGCTAGTGGTTCCCCTCCCCCTGGGGTCCAAGAGACCCAGTACTTC CASGSPPPGVQETQYF
TRBJ2-2 TRBV4-1 NA few TGCGCCATCAGCCAACCAGAAGGCACCGGGGAGCTGTTTTTT CAISQPEGTGELFF
TRBJ2-1 TRBV28 NA few TGTGCCAGCAGTGTTAGTGCAGACGTTGAGCAGTTCTTC CASSVSADVEQFF
TRBJ2-1 TRBV7-7 NA NA TGTGCCAGCAGCCGACGGACTGCCGGGGAGCAGTTCTTC CASSRRTAGEQFF
TRBJ1-5 TRBV12-5 NA few TGTGCTAGTGGTTTTTACGGGGCCAATCAGCCCCAGCATTTT CASGFYGANQPQHF
TRBJ1-1 TRBV2 NA NA TGTGCCAGCGGCCGGCATGAAGGAGCTTTCTTT CASGRHEGAFF
TRBJ2-7 TRBV20-1 NA few TGCAGTGCTAGAAAGGCGGCCGAGCAGTACTTC CSARKAAEQYF
TRBJ2-2 TRBV9 NA NA TGTGCCAGCAATTCAGGGGTTTCCGGGGAGCTGTTTTTT CASNSGVSGELFF
TRBJ1-4 TRBV6-5 TRBD1 few TGTGCCAGCAGTTACACAAGGGACAGAATGGATGAAAAACTGTTTTTT CASSYTRDRMDEKLFF
TRBJ1-2 TRBV29-1 NA many TGCAGCGTTGATACGCCCGAGGGGCGCGTCTATGGCTACACCTTC CSVDTPEGRVYGYTF
TRBJ2-5 TRBV20-1 NA few TGCAGTGCTAGACTCCCTAACCAGGGCCAAGAGACCCAGTACTTC CSARLPNQGQETQYF
TRBJ1-1 TRBV7-2 NA NA TGTGCCAGCAGCTTAGCAGGGCTTGAAGCTTTCTTT CASSLAGLEAFF
TRBJ2-3 TRBV29-1 NA NA TGCAGCGTTGCGGTAGAACTCACAGATACGCAGTATTTT CSVAVELTDTQYF
TRBJ2-1 TRBV12-3/TRBV12-4 TRBD1 NA TGTGCCAGCAGTGACAGGGGACGCTACAATGAGCAGTTCTTC CASSDRGRYNEQFF
TRBJ2-6 TRBV7-9 TRBD1 few TGTGCCAGCACCCCGGGACAGAGCCTAATCTCTGGGGCCAACGTCCTGACTTTC CASTPGQSLISGANVLTF
TRBJ2-1 TRBV27 TRBD2 few TGTGCCAGCAGTCTTTCTAGCGGGTCCTCCTACAATGAGCAGTTCTTC CASSLSSGSSYNEQFF
TRBJ2-7 TRBV29-1 NA many TGCAGCGTTGAAGATTCGGACGTCTACGAGCAGTACTTC CSVEDSDVYEQYF
TRBJ2-7 TRBV6-5 NA few TGTGCCAGCAGTTACAGGGGCACGGGGGAGCAGTACTTC CASSYRGTGEQYF
TRBJ1-1 TRBV28 NA NA TGTGCCAGCAGCTGGGGCCGAGAAGCTTTCTTT CASSWGREAFF
TRBJ2-7 TRBV5-1 NA NA TGCGCCAGCAGCCATGGAGATGTTTACGAGCAGTACTTC CASSHGDVYEQYF
TRBJ1-1 TRBV12-3/TRBV12-4 NA many TGTGCCAGCAGTTTCGGGCGGACTGAAGCTTTCTTT CASSFGRTEAFF
TRBJ2-7 TRBV27 NA few TGTGCCAGCAGTGAGGGAGTAACGTACGAGCAGTACTTC CASSEGVTYEQYF
TRBJ2-3 TRBV29-1 NA few TGCAGCGTTGAGTTAGACCCAGATACGCAGTATTTT CSVELDPDTQYF
TRBJ2-7 TRBV4-1 NA NA TGCGCCAGCAGCCCCCGGGACGGATCGTCCTACGAGCAGTACTTC CASSPRDGSSYEQYF
TRBJ2-5 TRBV29-1 TRBD2 few TGCAGCGTTGAAGATCTGCGGGAGGGGCACGAGACCCAGTACTTC CSVEDLREGHETQYF
TRBJ2-1 TRBV29-1 TRBD2 NA TGCAGCGTTGATTGTCCCGGGAGGCCAGCTTCCTACAATGAGCAGTTCTTC CSVDCPGRPASYNEQFF
TRBJ1-4 TRBV7-8 TRBD1 many TGTGCCAGCAGCCCAGGGACAGGGGGACCGACAGAACTGTTTTTT CASSPGTGGPTELFF
TRBJ2-7 TRBV2 NA NA TGTGCCAGTTACAGCGTCCCCTCTTCCTACGAGCAGTACTTC CASYSVPSSYEQYF
TRBJ2-1 TRBV28 NA many TGTGCCAGCAGTTTGGGCAAGGATGAGCAGTTCTTC CASSLGKDEQFF
TRBJ1-5 TRBV2 NA NA TGTGCCAGCAGTGAGGACAGCAGAGTTCAGCCCCAGCATTTT CASSEDSRVQPQHF
TRBJ1-1 TRBV15 NA few TGTGCCACCAGCACCAACGACCCGGGGGACACTGAAGCTTTCTTT CATSTNDPGDTEAFF
TRBJ2-7 TRBV15 NA few TGTGCCACCAGCAGAGGAAGTGGCTACGAGCAGTACTTC CATSRGSGYEQYF
TRBJ2-1 TRBV5-6 NA few TGTGCCAGCAGCTCGGACGACTTTCAGCAGTTCTTC CASSSDDFQQFF
TRBJ2-1 TRBV9 TRBD2 few TGTGCCAGCAGCGTTCCTAGCGGAGGCGCGGGTTGGAATGAGCAGTTCTTC CASSVPSGGAGWNEQFF
TRBJ2-2 TRBV12-3/TRBV12-4 NA few TGTGCCAGCAGTTATCTCGATGGGACCAAGAACACCGGGGAGCTGTTTTTT CASSYLDGTKNTGELFF
TRBJ2-7 TRBV6-5 NA NA TGTGCCAGCAGAACCACCTTCACCGGGACGGAGTACTCTTACGAGCAGTACTTC CASRTTFTGTEYSYEQYF
TRBJ2-1 TRBV27 NA NA TGTGCCAGCAGTGTGGACATAGCGTACAAAGAGCAGTTCTTC CASSVDIAYKEQFF
TRBJ2-7 TRBV6-6 NA NA TGTGCCAGTGAGTCGTTTTTGGGGGGGGCCTCCTACGAGCAGTACTTC CASESFLGGASYEQYF
TRBJ2-3 TRBV4-1 TRBD2 many TGCGCCAGCAGCCCCATCGGGGGGGCCGAGACGCAGTATTTT CASSPIGGAETQYF
TRBJ2-7 TRBV10-3 NA few TGTGCCATCAGAGCCGGGAACTACGAGCAGTACTTC CAIRAGNYEQYF
TRBJ1-1 TRBV6-5 NA few TGTGCCAGCAGTTACGGGAACCTGAACACTGAAGCTTTCTTT CASSYGNLNTEAFF
TRBJ2-7 TRBV4-1 NA many TGCGCCAGCAGCGCAGGGGGGGGCTACGAGCAGTACTTC CASSAGGGYEQYF
TRBJ2-7 TRBV27 NA NA TGTGCCAGCAGTTTGGGAACTAGATACGAGCAGTACTTC CASSLGTRYEQYF
TRBJ2-3 TRBV27 NA NA TGTGCCAGCAGTGTGGACGGAGATACGCAGTATTTT CASSVDGDTQYF
TRBJ1-2 TRBV5-1 NA few TGCGCCAGCAGCTTGGTTCTTGCGGGAAATTTGAATGGCTACACCTTC CASSLVLAGNLNGYTF
TRBJ2-1 TRBV2 NA few TGTGCCAGCAGTCTTGCGCATGGGAATGAGCAGTTCTTC CASSLAHGNEQFF